This T cell receptor (beta chain) was profiled in a study of blood T cells in healthy people across ages. With a J-beta primer mix and a sample-barcoded 5' primer, a second PCR ran about 7 to 11 cycles. In TCRdb, the 5' RACE reads were re-called with MiXCR into one record per CDR3 protein. Of about 570,000 distinct CDR3 sequences listed, 27% are singletons. Whole-study results and caveats: A roughly linear fall in TCR beta diversity per million T cells was seen with increasing age. Diversity was higher, and naive CD4+ cells more numerous, in long-lived donors than in aged donors.

In the case of this clonotype: Its target is not known.

The V gene's germline CDR1 is DFQATT and CDR2 SNEGSKA (reference sequence). The V segment lost 6 bases and the J segment 1 base; nucleotides outside the gene matches: 9. This CDR3 comprises 15 residues. The sample taken for sequencing was blood. The clonotype originates from a woman aged 70-85 years in good health. The chain couples TRBV20-1 to TRBJ2-5; 9 nucleotides agree with TRBD1. This CDR3 is CSAEPRDRAQETQYF. CDR3 DNA sequence: TGCAGTGCCGAACCCCGGGACAGGGCCCAAGAGACCCAGTACTTC.